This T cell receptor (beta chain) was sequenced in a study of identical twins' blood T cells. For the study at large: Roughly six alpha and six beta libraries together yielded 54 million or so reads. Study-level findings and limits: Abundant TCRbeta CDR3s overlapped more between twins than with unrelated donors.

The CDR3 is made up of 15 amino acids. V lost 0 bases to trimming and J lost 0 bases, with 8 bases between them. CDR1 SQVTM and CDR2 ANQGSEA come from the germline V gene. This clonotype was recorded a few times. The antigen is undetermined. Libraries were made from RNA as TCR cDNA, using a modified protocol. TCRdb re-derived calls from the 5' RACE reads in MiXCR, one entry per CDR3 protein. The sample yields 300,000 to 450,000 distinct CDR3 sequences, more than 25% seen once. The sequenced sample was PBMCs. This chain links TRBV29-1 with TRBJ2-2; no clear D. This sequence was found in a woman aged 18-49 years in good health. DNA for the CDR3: TGCAGCGTTGAAGATCCAGGTTCGAACACCGGGGAGCTGTTTTTT. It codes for CSVEDPGSNTGELFF.